This record concerns one T cell receptor (beta chain) sequence. The sample is drawn from a study of blood T cell repertoires in COVID-19. There are 18 residues in the CDR3. CDR1 SGDLS and CDR2 YYNGEE come from the germline V gene. With 5 bases clipped from V and 0 bases from J, the junction kept 10 bases outside the gene matches. Data came from immunoSEQ multiplex PCR; TCRdb stores just in-frame clones and leaves some out. The sample has approximately 450,000 clones; around 88% are singletons. Sequencing was performed on peripheral blood. V is TRBV9 and J is TRBJ2-3; TRBD2 agrees at 12 bases. The TCR comes from a woman in her twenties or thirties with acute or convalescent COVID-19. The DNA for the CDR3 is TGTGCCAGCAGTTCAGGACTAGCGGGGAGTACTAGCACAGATACGCAGTATTTT. Translating it yields CASSSGLAGSTSTDTQYF.